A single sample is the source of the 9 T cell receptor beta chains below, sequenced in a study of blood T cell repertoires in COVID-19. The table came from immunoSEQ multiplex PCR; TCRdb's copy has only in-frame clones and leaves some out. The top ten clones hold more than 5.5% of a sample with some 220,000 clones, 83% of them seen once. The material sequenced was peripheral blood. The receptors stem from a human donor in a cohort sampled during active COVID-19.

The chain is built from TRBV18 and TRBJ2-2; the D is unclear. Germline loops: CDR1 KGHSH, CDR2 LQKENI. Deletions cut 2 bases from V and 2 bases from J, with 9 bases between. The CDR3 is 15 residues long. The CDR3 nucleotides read TGTGCCAGCTCACCAACCAGCGCCAACACCGGGGAGCTGTTTTTT. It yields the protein CASSPTSANTGELFF.

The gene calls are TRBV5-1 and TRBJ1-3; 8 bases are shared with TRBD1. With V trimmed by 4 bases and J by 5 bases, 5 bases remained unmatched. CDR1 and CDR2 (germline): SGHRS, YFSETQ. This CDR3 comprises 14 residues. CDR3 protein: CASSLTGGRNTIYF. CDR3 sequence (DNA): TGCGCCAGCAGCCTCACAGGGGGACGAAACACCATATATTTT.

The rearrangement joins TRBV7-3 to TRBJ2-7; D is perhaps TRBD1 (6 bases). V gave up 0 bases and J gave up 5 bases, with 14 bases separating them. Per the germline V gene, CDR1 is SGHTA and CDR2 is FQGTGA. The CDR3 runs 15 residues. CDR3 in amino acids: CASSLTTGSGHEQYF. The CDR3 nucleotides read TGTGCCAGCAGCTTAACGACAGGAAGTGGTCACGAGCAGTACTTC.

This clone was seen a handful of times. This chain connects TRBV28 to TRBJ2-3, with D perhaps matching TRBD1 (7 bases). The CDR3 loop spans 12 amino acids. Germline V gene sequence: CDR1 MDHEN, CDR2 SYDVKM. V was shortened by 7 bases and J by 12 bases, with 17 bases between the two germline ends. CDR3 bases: TGTGCCAGCACCCCTGGAGGGACAGTTCAGTATTTT. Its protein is CASTPGGTVQYF.

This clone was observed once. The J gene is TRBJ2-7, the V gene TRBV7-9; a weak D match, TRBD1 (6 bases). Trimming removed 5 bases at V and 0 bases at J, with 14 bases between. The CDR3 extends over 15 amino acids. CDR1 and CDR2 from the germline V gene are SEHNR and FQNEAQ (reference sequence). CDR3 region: CASSQRQALSYEQYF. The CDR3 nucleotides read TGTGCCAGCAGCCAAAGACAGGCCCTCTCCTACGAGCAGTACTTC. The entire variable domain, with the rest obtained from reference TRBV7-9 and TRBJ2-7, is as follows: DTGVSQNPRHKITKRGQNVTFRCDPISEHNRLYWYRQTLGQGPEFLTYFQNEAQLEKSRLLSDRFSAERPKGSFSTLEIQRTEQGDSAMYLCASSQRQALSYEQYFGPGTRLTVT.

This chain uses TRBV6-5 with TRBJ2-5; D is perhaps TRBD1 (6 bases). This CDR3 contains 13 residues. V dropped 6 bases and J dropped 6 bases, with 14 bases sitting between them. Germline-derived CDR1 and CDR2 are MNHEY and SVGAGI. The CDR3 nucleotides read TGTGCCAGCAGCTTACAGGGAAAGCAGACCCAGTACTTC. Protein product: CASSLQGKQTQYF.

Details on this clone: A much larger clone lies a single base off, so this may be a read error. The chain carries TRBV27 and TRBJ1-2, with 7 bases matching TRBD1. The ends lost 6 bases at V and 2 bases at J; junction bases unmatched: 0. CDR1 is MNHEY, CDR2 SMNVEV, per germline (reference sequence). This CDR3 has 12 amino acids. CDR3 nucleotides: TGTGCCAGCAGGGACAGGAACTATGGCTACACCTTC. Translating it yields CASRDRNYGYTF.

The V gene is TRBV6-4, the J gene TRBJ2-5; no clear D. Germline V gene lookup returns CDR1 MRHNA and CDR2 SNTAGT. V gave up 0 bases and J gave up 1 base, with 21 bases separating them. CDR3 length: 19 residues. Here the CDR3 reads CASSDSRPFAENIQETQYF. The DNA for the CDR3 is TGTGCCAGCAGTGACTCGAGGCCATTCGCCGAAAATATCCAAGAGACCCAGTACTTC.

CDR3 nucleotides: TGTGCCAGCAGGTTACAGGGGCAGGAGGGCGAGCAGTACTTC. It codes for CASRLQGQEGEQYF. J is TRBJ2-7 and V is TRBV6-6, with TRBD1 as a possible D gene (7 bases). CDR1 is MNHNY, CDR2 SVGAGI, per germline (reference sequence). The CDR3 runs 14 residues. Trimming removed 6 bases at V and 6 bases at J, with 18 bases between.